This T cell receptor (beta chain) was recovered during a study of T-cell memory formation after mild COVID-19. On the study more broadly: Clusters of TCRs were largely donor specific. Study-wide results and limits: Within pre-infection memory, some responding clones were found, suggesting cross-reactive memory joined.

TCRdb called the 5' RACE reads again in MiXCR, with one record for every CDR3 protein. Of hundreds of thousands of distinct CDR3 sequences in the sample, 28% were seen once. At least ten counts were recorded for this clonotype. Its antigen is as yet unknown. V shed 5 bases and J shed 5 bases, with 16 bases lying between them. Per the germline V gene, CDR1 is SGHTA and CDR2 is FQGTGA. This CDR3 spans 15 amino acids. Sample: PBMCs or a T cell subset sorted from them (not recorded which). This sequence was found in an adult woman who had mild COVID-19 (a few samples of this study predate the infection). Cell type and time point are not known. The chain uses TRBV7-3 and TRBJ2-1; D remains ambiguous. In DNA, the CDR3 is TGTGCCAGCAGCGTAGACTCCGGGCTCCACAATGAGCAGTTCTTC. This codes for CASSVDSGLHNEQFF.